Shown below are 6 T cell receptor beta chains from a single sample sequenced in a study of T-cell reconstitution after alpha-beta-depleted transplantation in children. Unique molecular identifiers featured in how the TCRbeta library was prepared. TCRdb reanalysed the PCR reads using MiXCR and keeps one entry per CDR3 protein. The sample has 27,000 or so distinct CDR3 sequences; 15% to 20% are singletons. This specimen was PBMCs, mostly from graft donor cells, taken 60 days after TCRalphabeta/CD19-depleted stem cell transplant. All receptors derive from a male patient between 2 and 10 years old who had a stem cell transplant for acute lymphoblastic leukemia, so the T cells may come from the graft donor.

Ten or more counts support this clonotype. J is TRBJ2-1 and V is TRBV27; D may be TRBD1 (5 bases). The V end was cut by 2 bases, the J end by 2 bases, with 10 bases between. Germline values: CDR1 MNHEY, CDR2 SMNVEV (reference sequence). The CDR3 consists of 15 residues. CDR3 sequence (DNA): TGTGCCAGCAGTTTAGGACAAATCCCCTACAATGAGCAGTTCTTC. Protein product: CASSLGQIPYNEQFF.

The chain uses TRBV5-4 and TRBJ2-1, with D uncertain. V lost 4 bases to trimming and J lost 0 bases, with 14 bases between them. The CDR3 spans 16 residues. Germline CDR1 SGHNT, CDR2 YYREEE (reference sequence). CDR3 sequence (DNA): TGTGCCAGCAGCCCCCGCGGCCTCAGCTCCTACAATGAGCAGTTCTTC. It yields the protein CASSPRGLSSYNEQFF.

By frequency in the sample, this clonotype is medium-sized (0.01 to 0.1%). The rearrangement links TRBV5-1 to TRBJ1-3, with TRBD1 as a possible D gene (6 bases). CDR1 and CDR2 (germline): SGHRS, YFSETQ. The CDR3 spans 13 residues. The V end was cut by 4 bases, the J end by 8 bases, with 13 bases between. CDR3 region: CASSPQGGDTIYF. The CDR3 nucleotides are TGCGCCAGCAGCCCACAGGGCGGCGACACCATATATTTT.

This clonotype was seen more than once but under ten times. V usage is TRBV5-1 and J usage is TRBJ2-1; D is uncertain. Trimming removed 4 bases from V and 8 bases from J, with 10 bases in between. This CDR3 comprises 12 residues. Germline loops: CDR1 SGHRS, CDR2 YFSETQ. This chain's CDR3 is CASSRASYEQFF. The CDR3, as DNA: TGCGCCAGCAGCAGGGCTAGTTATGAGCAGTTCTTC.

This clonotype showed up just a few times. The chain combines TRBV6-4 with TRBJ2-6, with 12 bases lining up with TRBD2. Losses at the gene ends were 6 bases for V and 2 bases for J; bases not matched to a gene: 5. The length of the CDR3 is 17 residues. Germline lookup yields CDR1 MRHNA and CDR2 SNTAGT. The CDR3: CASSQLAGGAGANVLTF. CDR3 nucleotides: TGTGCCAGCAGCCAACTAGCGGGAGGTGCTGGGGCCAACGTCCTGACTTTC.

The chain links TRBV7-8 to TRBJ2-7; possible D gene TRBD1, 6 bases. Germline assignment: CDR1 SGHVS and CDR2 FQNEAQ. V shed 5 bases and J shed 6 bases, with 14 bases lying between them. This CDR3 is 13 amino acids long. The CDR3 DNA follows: TGTGCCAGCAGCACCCGACAGGTAGGCGAGCAGTACTTC. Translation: CASSTRQVGEQYF.